What follows describes a single T cell receptor beta chain. Its antigen is as yet unknown. Constant-region reverse primers amplified full-length variable regions, followed by semi-nested Nested Universal Primer A PCR. MiXCR was run by TCRdb on the 5' RACE reads, yielding one entry per CDR3 protein. The table has approximately 60,000 distinct CDR3 sequences, less than 25% seen once; the top ten hold roughly 3.5%. General study findings and limits: Tumor memory CD4+ T cell TCR gene usage clustered with blood and lymph node memory CD4+ cells and lymph node naive CD4+ cells. Tumor Treg TCRs overlapped most with tumor naive CD4+ cells. The larger-cohort validation was restricted to a single TCR beta V-J rearrangement rather than whole repertoires.

Germline V gives CDR1 SGDLS, CDR2 YYNGEE. The trim removed 0 bases at V and 2 bases at J, leaving 7 bases unmatched. This CDR3 spans 18 amino acids. Cells sorted as Tregs were CD4+, CD25+ and CD127-/low. The receptor comes from a female donor with breast cancer. The V call is TRBV9, the J call TRBJ2-3; 12 bases are shared with TRBD2. Sequencing was carried out using tumor-infiltrating Tregs sorted from the breast tumor. The CDR3, as DNA: TGTGCCAGCAGCGTAGGTGGAACTAGCGGGGGGATCACAGATACGCAGTATTTT. It encodes CASSVGGTSGGITDTQYF.